Described below is a single T cell receptor (beta chain) sequence and its context. Sequencing used immunoSEQ multiplex PCR; TCRdb keeps in-frame clones, though not all of them. The sample comprises around 19,000 clones, about 90% of which are singletons, and about three fifths rests with the top ten. The entry originates in a study of OX40 agonist ivuxolimab in advanced cancers. V was pared by 2 bases and J by 0 bases, with 10 bases between. This CDR3 region has 15 residues. CDR1 and CDR2 (germline): MGHRA, YSYEKL. The sample was CD4+ or CD8+ T cells sorted from blood, taken in a trial of the OX40 agonist ivuxolimab. The sequence was collected from an adult with an advanced solid tumor such as melanoma, head and neck, liver or kidney cancer. The rearrangement links TRBV4-1 to TRBJ1-1; D gene unclear. The CDR3 sequence is CASSQKGGVNTEAFF. CDR3 in DNA: TGCGCCAGCAGCCAAAAGGGTGGGGTGAACACTGAAGCTTTCTTT.